This TCR beta chain was captured by sequencing in a study of blood T cell repertoires in COVID-19. Study-wide context: PBMCs, B-cell-depleted T cells, or T cells were the source of the cDNA or gDNA that made up the material.

Germline V gives CDR1 SGHKS, CDR2 YYEKEE (reference sequence). The V segment lost 3 bases and the J segment 5 bases; nucleotides outside the gene matches: 14. The CDR3 sequence is 18 residues long. Some clones are missing from TCRdb's copy, which holds only in-frame ones; the method was immunoSEQ multiplex PCR. Altogether about 100,000 clones are present, roughly 92% being singletons, with the ten largest covering 2% to 2.5%. This chain links TRBV5-5 with TRBJ2-5, with TRBD2 matching over 12 bases. The origin of this receptor is a man aged 45-65 years with active COVID-19. The sequenced sample was peripheral blood. The CDR3 DNA sequence: TGTGCCAGCAGCTCGCGTCTCCCTAGCGGGGGGGCCCGGGAGACCCAGTACTTC. Protein product: CASSSRLPSGGARETQYF.